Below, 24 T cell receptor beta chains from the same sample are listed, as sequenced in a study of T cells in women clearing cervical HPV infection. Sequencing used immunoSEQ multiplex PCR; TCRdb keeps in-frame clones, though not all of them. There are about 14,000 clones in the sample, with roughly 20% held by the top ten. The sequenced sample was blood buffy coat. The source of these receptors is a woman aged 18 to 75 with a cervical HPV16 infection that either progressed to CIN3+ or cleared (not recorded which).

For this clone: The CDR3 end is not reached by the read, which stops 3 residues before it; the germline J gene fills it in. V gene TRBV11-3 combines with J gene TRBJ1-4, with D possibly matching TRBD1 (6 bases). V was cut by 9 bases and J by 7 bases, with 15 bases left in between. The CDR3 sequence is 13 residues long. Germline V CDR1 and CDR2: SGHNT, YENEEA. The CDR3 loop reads CARNRAKGEKLFF. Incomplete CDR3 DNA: TGTGCCAGGAACAGGGCAAAGGGTGAAAAA.

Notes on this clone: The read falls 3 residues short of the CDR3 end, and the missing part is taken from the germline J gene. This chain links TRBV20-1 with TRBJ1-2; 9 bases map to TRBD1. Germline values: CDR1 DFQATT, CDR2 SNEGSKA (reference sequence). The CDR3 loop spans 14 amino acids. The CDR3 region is CSAPRPDRGRGYTF. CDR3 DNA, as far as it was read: TGCAGTGCACCCCGACCGGACAGGGGCAGGGGC.

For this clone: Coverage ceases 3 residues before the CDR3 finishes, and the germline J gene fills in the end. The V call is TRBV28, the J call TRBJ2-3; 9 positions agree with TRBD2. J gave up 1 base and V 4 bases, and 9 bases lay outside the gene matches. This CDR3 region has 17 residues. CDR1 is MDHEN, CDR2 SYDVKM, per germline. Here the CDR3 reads CASSSPFRLAGTDTQYF. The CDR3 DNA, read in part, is TGTGCCAGCAGTTCCCCGTTTAGACTAGCGGGCACAGATACG.

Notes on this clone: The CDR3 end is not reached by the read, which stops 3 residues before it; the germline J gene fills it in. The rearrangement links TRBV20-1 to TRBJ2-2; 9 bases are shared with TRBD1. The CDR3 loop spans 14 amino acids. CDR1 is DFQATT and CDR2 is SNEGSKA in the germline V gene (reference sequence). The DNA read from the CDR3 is TGCAGTGCTAGGGCCGGGACAGGGTCCGAAAAG. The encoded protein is CSARAGTGSEK. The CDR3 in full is CSARAGTGSEKLFF.

The DNA read from the CDR3 is TGTGCCAGCAGTGGGCAAGGGGGTTTTACCGGGGAG. Its translation: CASSGQGGFTGE. The full CDR3 is CASSGQGGFTGELFF. This chain links TRBV2 with TRBJ2-2; tentative D call: TRBD1 (6 bases). The read finishes 3 residues shy of the CDR3 end, and the germline J gene is used to complete it. Germline values: CDR1 SNHLY, CDR2 FYNNEI. V shed 4 bases and J shed 5 bases, with 14 bases lying between them. CDR3 length: 15 amino acids.

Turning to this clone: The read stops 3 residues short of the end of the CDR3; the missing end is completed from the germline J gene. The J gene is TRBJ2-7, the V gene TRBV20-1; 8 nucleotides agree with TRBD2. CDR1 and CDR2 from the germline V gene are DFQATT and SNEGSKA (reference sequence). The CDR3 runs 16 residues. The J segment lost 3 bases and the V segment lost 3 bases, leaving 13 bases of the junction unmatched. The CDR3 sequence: CSASPYRTGGDYEQYF. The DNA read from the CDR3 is TGCAGTGCTAGCCCCTATCGGACGGGAGGGGACTACGAG.

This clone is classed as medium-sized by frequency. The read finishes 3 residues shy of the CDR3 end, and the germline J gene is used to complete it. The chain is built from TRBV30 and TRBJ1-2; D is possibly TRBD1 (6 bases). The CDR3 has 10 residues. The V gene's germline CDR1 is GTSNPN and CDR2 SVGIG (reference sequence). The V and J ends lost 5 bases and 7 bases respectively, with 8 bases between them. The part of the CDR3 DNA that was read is TGTGCCTGGCGCAGGGGTGGC. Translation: CAWRRGG. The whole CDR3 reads CAWRRGGYTF.

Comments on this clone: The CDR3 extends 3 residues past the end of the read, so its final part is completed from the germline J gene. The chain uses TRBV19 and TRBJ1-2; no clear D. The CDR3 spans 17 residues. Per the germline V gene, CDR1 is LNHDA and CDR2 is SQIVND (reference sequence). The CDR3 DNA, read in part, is TGTGCCAGTAGTCTTCAATCCCGGACTAGCGGGATTTACGAC. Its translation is CASSLQSRTSGIYD. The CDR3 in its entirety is CASSLQSRTSGIYDYTF. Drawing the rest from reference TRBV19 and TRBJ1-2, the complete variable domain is DGGITQSPKYLFRKEGQNVTLSCEQNLNHDAMYWYRQDPGQGLRLIYYSQIVNDFQKGDIAEGYSVSREKKESFPLTVTSAQKNPTAFYLCASSLQSRTSGIYDYTFGSGTRLTVV.

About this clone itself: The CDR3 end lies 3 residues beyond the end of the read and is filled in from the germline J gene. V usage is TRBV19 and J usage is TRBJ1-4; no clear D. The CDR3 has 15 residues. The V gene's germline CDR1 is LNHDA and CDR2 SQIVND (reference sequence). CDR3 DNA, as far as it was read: TGTGCCACAAACGGCGGGAGCTCCTATAATTCACCA. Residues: CATNGGSSYNSP. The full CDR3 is CATNGGSSYNSPLFF. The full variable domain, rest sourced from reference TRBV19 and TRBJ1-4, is DGGITQSPKYLFRKEGQNVTLSCEQNLNHDAMYWYRQDPGQGLRLIYYSQIVNDFQKGDIAEGYSVSREKKESFPLTVTSAQKNPTAFYLCATNGGSSYNSPLFFGSGTQLSVL.

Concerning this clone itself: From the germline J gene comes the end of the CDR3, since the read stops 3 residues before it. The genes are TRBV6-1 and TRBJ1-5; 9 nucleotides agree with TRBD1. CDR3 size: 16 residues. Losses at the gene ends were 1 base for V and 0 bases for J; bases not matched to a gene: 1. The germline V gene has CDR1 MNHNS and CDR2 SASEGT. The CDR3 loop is CASSEGTGDSNQPQHF. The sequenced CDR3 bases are TGTGCCAGCAGTGAAGGGACAGGGGATAGCAATCAGCCC.

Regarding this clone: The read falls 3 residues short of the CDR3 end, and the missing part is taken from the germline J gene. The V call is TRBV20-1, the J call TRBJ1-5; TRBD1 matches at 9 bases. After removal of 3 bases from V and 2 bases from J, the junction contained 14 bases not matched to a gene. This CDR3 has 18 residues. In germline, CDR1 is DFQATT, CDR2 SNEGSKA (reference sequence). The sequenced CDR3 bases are TGCAGTGCTAGTCGTCCGGGACAGGGTTCAATTGGCAATCAGCCC. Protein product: CSASRPGQGSIGNQP. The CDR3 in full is CSASRPGQGSIGNQPQHF.

The CDR3 bases that were read are TGTGCTAGTGGTTTGGTACATGGGACAGGGCTTTACTCCTACAATGAG. Translating gives CASGLVHGTGLYSYNE. The entire CDR3 is CASGLVHGTGLYSYNEQFF. The chain is built from TRBV12-5 and TRBJ2-1, with 9 bases lining up with TRBD1. The read stops 3 residues short of the end of the CDR3; the missing end is completed from the germline J gene. The CDR3 covers 19 residues. In germline, CDR1 is LGHNT, CDR2 FRNRAP. The J segment lost 0 bases and the V segment lost 0 bases, leaving 9 bases of the junction unmatched.

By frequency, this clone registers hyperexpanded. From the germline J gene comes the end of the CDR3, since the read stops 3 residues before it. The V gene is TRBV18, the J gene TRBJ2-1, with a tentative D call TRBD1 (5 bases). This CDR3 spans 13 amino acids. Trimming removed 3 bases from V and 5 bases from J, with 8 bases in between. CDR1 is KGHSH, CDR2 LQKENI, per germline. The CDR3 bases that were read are TGTGCCAGCTCACCCGACAGCGACAATGAG. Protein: CASSPDSDNE. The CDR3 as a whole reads CASSPDSDNEQFF.

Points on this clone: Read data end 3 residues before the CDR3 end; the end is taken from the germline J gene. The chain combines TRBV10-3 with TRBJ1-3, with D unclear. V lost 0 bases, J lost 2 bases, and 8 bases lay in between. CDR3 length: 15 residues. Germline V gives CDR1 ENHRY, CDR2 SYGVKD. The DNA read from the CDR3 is TGTGCCATCAGTGAGTCGACCGGGGCTGGAAACACC. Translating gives CAISESTGAGNT. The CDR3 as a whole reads CAISESTGAGNTIYF.

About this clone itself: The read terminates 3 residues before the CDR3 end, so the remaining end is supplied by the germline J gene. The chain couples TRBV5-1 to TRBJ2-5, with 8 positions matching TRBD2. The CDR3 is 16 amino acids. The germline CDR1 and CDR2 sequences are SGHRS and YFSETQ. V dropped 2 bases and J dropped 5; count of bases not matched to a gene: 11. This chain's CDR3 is CASSLGTGGPGETQYF. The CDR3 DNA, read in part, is TGCGCCAGCAGCTTAGGGACGGGGGGGCCCGGGGAGACC.

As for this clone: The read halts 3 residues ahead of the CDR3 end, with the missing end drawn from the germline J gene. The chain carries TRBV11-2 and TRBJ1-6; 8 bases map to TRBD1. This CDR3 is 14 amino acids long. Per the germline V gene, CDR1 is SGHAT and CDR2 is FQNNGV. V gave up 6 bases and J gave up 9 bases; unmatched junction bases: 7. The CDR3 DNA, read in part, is TGTGCCAGCAGAGCCCAGGGGGCGCCTTCACCC. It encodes CASRAQGAPSP. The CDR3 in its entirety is CASRAQGAPSPLHF.

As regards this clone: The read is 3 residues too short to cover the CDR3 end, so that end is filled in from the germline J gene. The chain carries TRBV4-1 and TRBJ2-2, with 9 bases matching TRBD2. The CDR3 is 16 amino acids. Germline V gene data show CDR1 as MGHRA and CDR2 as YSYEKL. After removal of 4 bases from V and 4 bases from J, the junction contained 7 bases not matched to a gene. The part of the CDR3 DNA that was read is TGCGCCAGCAGCCCAACCGGGACTAGCTTCACCGGGGAG. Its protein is CASSPTGTSFTGE. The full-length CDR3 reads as CASSPTGTSFTGELFF.

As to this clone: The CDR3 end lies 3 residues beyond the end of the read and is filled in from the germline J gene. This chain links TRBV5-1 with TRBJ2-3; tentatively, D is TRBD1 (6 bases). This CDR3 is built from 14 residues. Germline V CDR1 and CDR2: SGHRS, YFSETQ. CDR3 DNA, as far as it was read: TGCGCCAGCAGCTTAGAGGGGGTTGGTCAGCCG. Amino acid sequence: CASSLEGVGQP. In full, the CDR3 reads CASSLEGVGQPQYF.

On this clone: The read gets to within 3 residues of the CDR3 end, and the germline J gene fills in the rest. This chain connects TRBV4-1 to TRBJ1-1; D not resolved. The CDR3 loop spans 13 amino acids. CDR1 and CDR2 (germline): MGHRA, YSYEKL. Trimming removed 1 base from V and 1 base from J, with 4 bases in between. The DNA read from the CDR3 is TGCGCCAGCAGCCAAGCCAGGAACACTGAA. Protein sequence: CASSQARNTE. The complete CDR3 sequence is CASSQARNTEAFF.

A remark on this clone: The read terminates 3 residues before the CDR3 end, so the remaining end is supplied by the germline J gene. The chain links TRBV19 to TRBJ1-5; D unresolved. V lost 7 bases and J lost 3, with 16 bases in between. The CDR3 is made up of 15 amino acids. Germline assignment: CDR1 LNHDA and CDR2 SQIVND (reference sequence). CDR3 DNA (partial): TGTGCCAGTACTTCTTTCGGACTGAACAATCAGCCC. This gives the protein CASTSFGLNNQP. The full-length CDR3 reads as CASTSFGLNNQPQHF.

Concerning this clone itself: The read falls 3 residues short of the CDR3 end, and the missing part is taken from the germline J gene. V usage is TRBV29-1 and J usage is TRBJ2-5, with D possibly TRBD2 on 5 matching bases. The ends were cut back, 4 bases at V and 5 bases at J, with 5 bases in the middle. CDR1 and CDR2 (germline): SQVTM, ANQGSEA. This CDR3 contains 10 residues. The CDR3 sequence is CSVAGETQYF. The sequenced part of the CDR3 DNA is TGCAGCGTTGCGGGGGAGACC.

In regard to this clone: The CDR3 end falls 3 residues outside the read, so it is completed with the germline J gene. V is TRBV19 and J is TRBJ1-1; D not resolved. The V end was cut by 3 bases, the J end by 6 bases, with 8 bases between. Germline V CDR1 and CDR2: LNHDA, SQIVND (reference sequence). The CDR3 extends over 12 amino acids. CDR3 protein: CASSMAGAEAFF. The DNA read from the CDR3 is TGTGCCAGTAGTATGGCTGGTGCTGAA.

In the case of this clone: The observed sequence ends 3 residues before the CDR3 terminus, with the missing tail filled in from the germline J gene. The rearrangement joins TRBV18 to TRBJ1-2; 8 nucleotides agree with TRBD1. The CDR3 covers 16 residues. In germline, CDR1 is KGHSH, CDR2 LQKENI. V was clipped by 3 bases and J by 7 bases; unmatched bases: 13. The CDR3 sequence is CASSPWGQAAVFGYTF. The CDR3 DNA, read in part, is TGTGCCAGCTCACCGTGGGGACAGGCGGCCGTGTTTGGC.

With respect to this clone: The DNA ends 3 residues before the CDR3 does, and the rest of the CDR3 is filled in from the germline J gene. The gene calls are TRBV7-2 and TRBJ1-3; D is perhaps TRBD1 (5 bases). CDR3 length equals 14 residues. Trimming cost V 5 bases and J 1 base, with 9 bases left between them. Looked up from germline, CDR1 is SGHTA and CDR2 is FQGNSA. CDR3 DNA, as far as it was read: TGTGCCAGCAGCCTCGGGACTTCTGGAAACACC. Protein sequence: CASSLGTSGNT. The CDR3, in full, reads CASSLGTSGNTIYF.